One sample yielded the 12 T cell receptor beta chains listed below, sequenced in a study of blood T cell repertoires in COVID-19. Measured with immunoSEQ multiplex PCR; TCRdb has only the in-frame clones, and not every one. This sample has tens of thousands of clones, with roughly three quarters found just once. Sequenced input: peripheral blood. These receptors all stem from a woman aged 45-60 years with acute or convalescent COVID-19.

The J gene is TRBJ1-1, the V gene TRBV5-4; possibly TRBD1 for D (6 bases). The CDR3 extends over 14 amino acids. From germline, CDR1 is SGHNT and CDR2 YYREEE (reference sequence). V was pared by 5 bases and J by 5 bases, with 16 bases between. In nucleotides, the CDR3 is TGTGCCAGCAGTCGAGGATTACAGGGTACTGAAGCTTTCTTT. Its protein is CASSRGLQGTEAFF.

V is TRBV19 and J is TRBJ1-2; no reliable D call. This CDR3 is built from 12 residues. Trimming stripped 4 bases from V and 13 bases from J, with 16 bases between. CDR1 and CDR2 from the germline V gene are LNHDA and SQIVND (reference sequence). CDR3: CASSTAGRTPTF. Here the CDR3 DNA reads TGTGCCAGTAGTACCGCCGGGAGGACCCCCACCTTC. Complete variable domain (other parts from reference TRBV19 and TRBJ1-2): DGGITQSPKYLFRKEGQNVTLSCEQNLNHDAMYWYRQDPGQGLRLIYYSQIVNDFQKGDIAEGYSVSREKKESFPLTVTSAQKNPTAFYLCASSTAGRTPTFGSGTRLTVV.

In this sample, this clone turned up a few times. J is TRBJ2-7 and V is TRBV7-2; D gene ambiguous. Germline V gives CDR1 SGHTA, CDR2 FQGNSA. V was cut by 2 bases and J by 2 bases, with 7 bases left in between. The CDR3 spans 13 residues. The CDR3 DNA is TGTGCCAGCAGCTTACGTACAGCCTACGAGCAGTACTTC. As protein: CASSLRTAYEQYF.

This chain links TRBV18 with TRBJ1-1, with 7 bases fitting TRBD1. The CDR3 is 14 amino acids. In germline, CDR1 is KGHSH, CDR2 LQKENI. After removal of 2 bases from V and 2 bases from J, the junction contained 2 bases not matched to a gene. The DNA for the CDR3 is TGTGCCAGCTCACCAGGACAGGTCAACACTGAAGCTTTCTTT. Its translation: CASSPGQVNTEAFF.

V is TRBV5-1 and J is TRBJ1-4, with D hard to call. Germline values: CDR1 SGHRS, CDR2 YFSETQ. The CDR3 loop spans 16 amino acids. The germline V and J ends were trimmed by 1 base and 5 bases, with 15 bases remaining between them. The CDR3 sequence is CASSLSGVGRNEKLFF. The DNA of the CDR3 is TGCGCCAGCAGCTTGTCCGGGGTGGGGAGGAATGAAAAACTGTTTTTT.

This clone was picked up a small number of times. The chain links TRBV11-2 to TRBJ2-7; 7 bases fit TRBD2. This CDR3 is 14 amino acids long. After removal of 1 base from V and 9 bases from J, the junction contained 9 bases not matched to a gene. CDR1 is SGHAT and CDR2 is FQNNGV in the germline V gene. The CDR3 reads CASSLGGSSGPQYF. CDR3 DNA: TGTGCCAGCAGCTTAGGGGGGTCTAGCGGTCCGCAGTACTTC.

V is TRBV4-1 and J is TRBJ1-1; D unclear. Trimming took off 0 bases at V and 4 bases at J, with 15 bases between the two ends. The CDR3 contains 16 residues. Germline loops: CDR1 MGHRA, CDR2 YSYEKL. The DNA for the CDR3 is TGCGCCAGCAGCCAAGAAAATCGGGGATCGGGCACTGAAGCTTTCTTT. Translated: CASSQENRGSGTEAFF.

The genes are TRBV3-1 (or the pseudogene TRBV3-2) and TRBJ2-1; TRBD2 matches 14 bases. This CDR3 spans 17 amino acids. Germline V gene lookup returns CDR1 LGHDT and CDR2 YNNKEL (reference sequence). J gave up 9 bases and V 7 bases, and 14 bases lay outside the gene matches. The CDR3 spells CASTATSGRVKRIEQFF. The CDR3, as DNA: TGTGCCAGCACCGCGACTAGCGGGAGGGTTAAGAGGATTGAGCAGTTCTTC.

The chain recombines TRBV4-1 with TRBJ2-3; D is possibly TRBD1 (6 bases). Between the trimmed V and J ends, which lost 1 base and 4 bases, there was a span of 21 bases. The germline V gene encodes CDR1 MGHRA and CDR2 YSYEKL. There are 18 residues in the CDR3. The CDR3 region is CASSQVAHRDSRSDTQYF. Written as DNA, the CDR3 is TGCGCCAGCAGCCAAGTAGCCCACAGGGATTCAAGGTCAGATACGCAGTATTTT.

By share of the sample, this clone is medium-sized. Here the CDR3 DNA reads TGCGCCAGCAGCTTGGCGGACATTTCCTACAATGAGCAGTTCTTC. It encodes CASSLADISYNEQFF. The rearrangement links TRBV5-1 to TRBJ2-1; D is perhaps TRBD1 (5 bases). Germline V lookup: CDR1 SGHRS, CDR2 YFSETQ. This CDR3 has 15 residues. The V end lost 0 bases, the J end lost 1 base, and 8 bases lay between the germline ends.

The V and J genes are TRBV2 and TRBJ2-5; 8 bases align to TRBD1. The CDR3 sequence is 13 residues long. Germline V gives CDR1 SNHLY, CDR2 FYNNEI. V shed 4 bases and J 3 bases; nucleotides not matched to a gene: 1. The CDR3 is CASSGTGKETQYF. CDR3 coding DNA: TGTGCCAGCAGTGGGACAGGGAAAGAGACCCAGTACTTC.

The chain recombines TRBV9 with TRBJ2-5; the match to TRBD1 covers 7 bases. CDR3 size: 16 residues. Germline CDR1 SGDLS, CDR2 YYNGEE. V lost 0 bases, J lost 5 bases, and 10 bases stayed unmatched. This CDR3 reads CASSVAPQGSSETQYF. In DNA, the CDR3 is TGTGCCAGCAGCGTAGCCCCACAGGGGTCCTCGGAGACCCAGTACTTC.